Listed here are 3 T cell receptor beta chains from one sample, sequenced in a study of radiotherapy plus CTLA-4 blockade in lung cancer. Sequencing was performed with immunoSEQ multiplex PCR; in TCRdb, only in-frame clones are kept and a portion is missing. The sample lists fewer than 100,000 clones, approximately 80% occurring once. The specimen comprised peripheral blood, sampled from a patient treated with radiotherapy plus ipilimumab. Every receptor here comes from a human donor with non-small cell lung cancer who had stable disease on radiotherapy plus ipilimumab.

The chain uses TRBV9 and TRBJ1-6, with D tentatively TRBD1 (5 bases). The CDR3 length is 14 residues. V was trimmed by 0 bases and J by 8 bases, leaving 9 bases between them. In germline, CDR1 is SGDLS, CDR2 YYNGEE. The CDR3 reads CASSVGGFDSPLHF. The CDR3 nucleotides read TGTGCCAGCAGCGTAGGGGGGTTCGATTCACCCCTCCACTTT. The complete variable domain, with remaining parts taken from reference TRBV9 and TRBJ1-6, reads DSGVTQTPKHLITATGQRVTLRCSPRSGDLSVYWYQQSLDQGLQFLIQYYNGEERAKGNILERFSAQQFPDLHSELNLSSLELGDSALYFCASSVGGFDSPLHFGNGTRLTVT.

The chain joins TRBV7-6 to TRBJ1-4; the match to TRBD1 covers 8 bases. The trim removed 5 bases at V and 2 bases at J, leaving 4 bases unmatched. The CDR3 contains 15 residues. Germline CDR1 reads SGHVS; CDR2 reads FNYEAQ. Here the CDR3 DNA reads TGTGCCAGCAGCCTCAACAGGGGGACTAATGAAAAACTGTTTTTT. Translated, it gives CASSLNRGTNEKLFF. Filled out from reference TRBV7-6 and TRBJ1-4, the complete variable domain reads GAGVSQSPRYKVTKRGQDVALRCDPISGHVSLYWYRQALGQGPEFLTYFNYEAQQDKSGLPNDRFSAERPEGSISTLTIQRTEQRDSAMYRCASSLNRGTNEKLFFGSGTQLSVL.

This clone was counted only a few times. The CDR3 coding sequence is TGCGCCAGCACGGCACCAGGCGAGTCCCGGGAGCTGTTTTTT. Translated, it gives CASTAPGESRELFF. The chain recombines TRBV5-1 with TRBJ2-2, with D hard to call. V lost 6 bases, J lost 9 bases, and 18 bases lay in between. The CDR3 covers 14 residues. Per the germline V gene, CDR1 is SGHRS and CDR2 is YFSETQ. The full variable domain, its missing parts supplied by reference TRBV5-1 and TRBJ2-2, is KAGVTQTPRYLIKTRGQQVTLSCSPISGHRSVSWYQQTPGQGLQFLFEYFSETQRNKGNFPGRFSGRQFSNSRSEMNVSTLELGDSALYLCASTAPGESRELFFGEGSRLTVL.